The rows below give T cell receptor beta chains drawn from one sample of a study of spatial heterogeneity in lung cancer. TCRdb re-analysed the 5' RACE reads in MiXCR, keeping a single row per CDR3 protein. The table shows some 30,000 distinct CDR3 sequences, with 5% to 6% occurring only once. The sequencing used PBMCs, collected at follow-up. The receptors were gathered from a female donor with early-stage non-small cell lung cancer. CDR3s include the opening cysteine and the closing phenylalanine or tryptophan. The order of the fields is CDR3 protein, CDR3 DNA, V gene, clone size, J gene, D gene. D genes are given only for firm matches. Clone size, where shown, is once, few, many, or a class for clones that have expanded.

CDR3 protein: CATSQGANYGYTF; CDR3 DNA: TGTGCCACCTCACAGGGAGCAAATTATGGCTACACCTTC; V gene: TRBV25-1; clone size: few; J gene: TRBJ1-2; D gene: .
CDR3 protein: CASSGSRGTSSYNEQFF; CDR3 DNA: TGTGCCAGTAGTGGATCCCGAGGGACTAGCTCCTACAATGAGCAGTTCTTC; V gene: TRBV19; clone size: many; J gene: TRBJ2-1; D gene: TRBD2
CDR3 protein: CSAGTRGRNEQFF; CDR3 DNA: TGCAGTGCTGGGACTAGAGGGAGGAATGAGCAGTTCTTC; V gene: TRBV20-1; clone size: .; J gene: TRBJ2-1; D gene: TRBD2
CDR3 protein: CASSAKLAAYNEQFF; CDR3 DNA: TGTGCCAGCAGTGCGAAACTAGCGGCCTACAATGAGCAGTTCTTC; V gene: TRBV2; clone size: .; J gene: TRBJ2-1; D gene: TRBD2
CDR3 protein: CASSPDLKTYNEQFF; CDR3 DNA: TGTGCCAGCAGTCCTGACTTAAAGACGTACAATGAGCAGTTCTTC; V gene: TRBV6-2/TRBV6-3; clone size: .; J gene: TRBJ2-1; D gene: .
CDR3 protein: CASSLGLAGAETQYF; CDR3 DNA: TGTGCCAGCAGTTTAGGTCTAGCGGGAGCGGAGACCCAGTACTTC; V gene: TRBV27; clone size: many; J gene: TRBJ2-5; D gene: TRBD2
CDR3 protein: CASSWEGDQPQHF; CDR3 DNA: TGCGCCAGCAGCTGGGAGGGAGATCAGCCCCAGCATTTT; V gene: TRBV5-1; clone size: medium-sized; J gene: TRBJ1-5; D gene: .
CDR3 protein: CASSMAGSGSYEQYF; CDR3 DNA: TGTGCCAGTAGTATGGCTGGTAGCGGCTCCTACGAGCAGTACTTC; V gene: TRBV19; clone size: .; J gene: TRBJ2-7; D gene: .
CDR3 protein: CASRTSGGASYEQYF; CDR3 DNA: TGTGCCAGCAGGACTAGCGGGGGGGCCTCCTACGAGCAGTACTTC; V gene: TRBV27; clone size: many; J gene: TRBJ2-7; D gene: TRBD2
CDR3 protein: CASSLNGANVLTF; CDR3 DNA: TGTGCCAGCAGTTTGAACGGGGCCAACGTCCTGACTTTC; V gene: TRBV27; clone size: many; J gene: TRBJ2-6; D gene: .
CDR3 protein: CASSLELAGATTYEQYF; CDR3 DNA: TGTGCCAGCAGCTTAGAACTAGCGGGGGCTACAACCTACGAGCAGTACTTC; V gene: TRBV7-2; clone size: many; J gene: TRBJ2-7; D gene: TRBD2
CDR3 protein: CASSVTPRTADYGCTF; CDR3 DNA: TGTGCCAGCAGCGTAACCCCTAGGACGGCAGATTATGGCTGCACCTTC; V gene: TRBV9; clone size: .; J gene: TRBJ1-2; D gene: .
CDR3 protein: CASSLAGGIPTSTDTQYF; CDR3 DNA: TGTGCCAGCTCTTTAGCGGGAGGGATTCCTACTAGCACAGATACGCAGTATTTT; V gene: TRBV28; clone size: many; J gene: TRBJ2-3; D gene: TRBD2
CDR3 protein: CASSSMTGAFGYTF; CDR3 DNA: TGTGCCAGCAGTTCTATGACAGGGGCTTTTGGCTACACCTTC; V gene: TRBV28; clone size: few; J gene: TRBJ1-2; D gene: TRBD1
CDR3 protein: CASSYPQGEATEAFF; CDR3 DNA: TGTGCCAGCAGCTACCCACAGGGGGAGGCCACTGAAGCTTTCTTT; V gene: TRBV5-4; clone size: many; J gene: TRBJ1-1; D gene: TRBD1
CDR3 protein: CSARDSLQRNTDTQYF; CDR3 DNA: TGCAGTGCTAGGGACTCGCTCCAGCGGAACACAGATACGCAGTATTTT; V gene: TRBV20-1; clone size: many; J gene: TRBJ2-3; D gene: .
CDR3 protein: CASSYVAEPPYNEQFF; CDR3 DNA: TGTGCCAGCAGTTACGTGGCGGAGCCCCCATACAATGAGCAGTTCTTC; V gene: TRBV6-2/TRBV6-3; clone size: many; J gene: TRBJ2-1; D gene: .
CDR3 protein: CSARDGPGQPQHF; CDR3 DNA: TGCAGTGCTAGAGATGGCCCGGGTCAGCCCCAGCATTTT; V gene: TRBV20-1; clone size: many; J gene: TRBJ1-5; D gene: .
CDR3 protein: CASSLDSLPPPGANVLTF; CDR3 DNA: TGTGCCAGCAGTCTGGACAGCCTTCCACCCCCTGGGGCCAACGTCCTGACTTTC; V gene: TRBV12-3/TRBV12-4; clone size: many; J gene: TRBJ2-6; D gene: .